The 4 T cell receptor beta chains below all came from one sample that was sequenced in a study of T cell responses to AZD1222 COVID-19 vaccine. The method was immunoSEQ multiplex PCR; TCRdb's version includes in-frame clones alone and lacks a portion of them. The sample yields 150,000 or so clones, 90% seen once. This sample comprised peripheral blood, obtained 28 days after the second AZD1222 dose. The receptors stem from an adult who received the AZD1222 COVID-19 vaccine.

The chain carries TRBV6-1 and TRBJ1-5, with D perhaps TRBD1 (6 bases). Germline lookup yields CDR1 MNHNS and CDR2 SASEGT. With 0 bases removed from V and 7 bases from J, the gap between germline ends came to 19 bases. The CDR3 is made up of 17 amino acids. The CDR3 nucleotides are TGTGCCAGCAGTGAAGCCCGGAAAGGGGGGGGCCGGCAGCCCCAGCATTTT. Translating it yields CASSEARKGGGRQPQHF.

This clone turned up a few times. The V and J genes are TRBV6-6 and TRBJ1-3; tentatively, D is TRBD1 (5 bases). The CDR3 spans 17 residues. Looked up from germline, CDR1 is MNHNY and CDR2 is SVGAGI (reference sequence). V lost 5 bases and J lost 2, with 19 bases in between. In DNA form, the CDR3 reads TGTGCCAGCAGTCCCAATTGGGGCTCCGGGGCTGGAAACACCATATATTTT. Its protein product is CASSPNWGSGAGNTIYF.

This clone turned up a few times. The rearrangement uses TRBV7-8 and TRBJ2-7; D is possibly TRBD1 (6 bases). The CDR3 has 13 residues. The germline CDR1 and CDR2 sequences are SGHVS and FQNEAQ. Trimming pared 5 bases from V and 1 base from J, leaving 9 bases between. CDR3 amino acids: CASSTDRSYEQYF. CDR3 nucleotide sequence: TGTGCCAGCAGCACGGACAGATCCTACGAGCAGTACTTC. The complete variable domain, with remaining parts taken from reference TRBV7-8 and TRBJ2-7, reads GAGVSQSPRYKVAKRGQDVALRCDPISGHVSLFWYQQALGQGPEFLTYFQNEAQLDKSGLPSDRFFAERPEGSVSTLKIQRTQQEDSAVYLCASSTDRSYEQYFGPGTRLTVT.

CDR3 coding DNA: TGTGCCACCATGCCGGACTCCAGCTCCTACAATGAGCAGTTCTTC. It specifies CATMPDSSSYNEQFF. J is TRBJ2-1 and V is TRBV15; D is possibly TRBD2 (5 bases). The CDR3 contains 15 residues. V was shortened by 7 bases and J by 0 bases, with 13 bases between the two germline ends. Germline-derived CDR1 and CDR2 are LNHNV and YYDKDF (reference sequence).